This TCR beta chain was identified in a study of blood T cell repertoires in COVID-19. Using immunoSEQ multiplex PCR, the repertoire was profiled, and TCRdb retains in-frame clones only, with some absent. The sample includes some 520,000 clones, approximately 92% of them seen just once. Germline CDR1 SGDLS, CDR2 YYNGEE. The CDR3 consists of 17 residues. The ends were cut back, 3 bases at V and 0 bases at J, with 16 bases in the middle. The sample consisted of peripheral blood. This TCR was sampled from a man between 18 and 29 years old with COVID-19, enrolled during active disease. The genes are TRBV9 and TRBJ2-1; a weak D match, TRBD2 (6 bases). The CDR3 is CASSAPPGRSSYNEQFF. In nucleotides, the CDR3 is TGTGCCAGCAGCGCTCCCCCCGGGAGAAGCTCCTACAATGAGCAGTTCTTC.